These T cell receptor beta chains were read from a single sample in a study of early stage breast cancer tumors. The data were produced by immunoSEQ multiplex PCR, yet TCRdb's version contains in-frame clones alone and is incomplete. The table records some 21,000 clones, 60% to 85% of them present only once. The sequenced sample consisted of blood. Receptor source: a person between 55 and 69 years old with breast cancer. Each CDR3 is given with its conserved first and last residue. The D gene is left open where the match is weak.

d_call j_call v_call cdr3_length cdr3_aa
TRBD2 TRBJ2-1 TRBV5-1 14 CASALAGVGNEQFF
TRBD1 TRBJ2-2 TRBV7-8 16 CASSSRGQVDTGELFF
TRBD2 TRBJ2-1 TRBV19 15 CASQLAGGSFNEQFF
- TRBJ2-7 TRBV7-8 14 CASSFTGGGSEQYF
TRBD2 TRBJ2-5 TRBV5-7 15 CASSLPSGSRETQYF
- TRBJ1-5 TRBV5-1 13 CASSLDSNQPQHF
- TRBJ1-4 TRBV11-2 16 CASSDLGGGGSEKLFF
TRBD1 TRBJ1-1 TRBV6-8 14 CASSLTGGSTEAFF
- TRBJ2-5 TRBV7-6 13 CASSVSGRETQYF
- TRBJ2-7 TRBV30 12 CAWSRDNYEQYF
- TRBJ2-5 TRBV6-5 16 CASSYLGYGQQETQYF
- TRBJ1-1 TRBV9 12 CASSGGSTEAFF
- TRBJ2-7 TRBV5-1 9 CASRHEQYF
- TRBJ2-7 TRBV6-1 14 CASSPGHVIYEQYF
TRBD1 TRBJ2-5 TRBV30 12 CAGNRGGETQYF
TRBD2 TRBJ2-3 TRBV7-2 18 CASSLYLTSGRYSDTQYF
TRBD1 TRBJ1-5 TRBV5-1 14 CASKPGTAGQPQHF
TRBD2 TRBJ2-5 TRBV6-5 15 CASSYGVAGVETQYF
- TRBJ2-5 TRBV7-9 14 CASSYTFRQETQYF
TRBD1 TRBJ2-7 TRBV5-1 15 CASSFLDRVSYEQYF
- TRBJ1-3 TRBV19 17 CAASGIIPSHSGNTIYF
- TRBJ1-4 TRBV2 14 CASTRELLNEKLFF
TRBD2 TRBJ2-2 TRBV7-7 16 CASSPGRLVNTGELFF
TRBD1 TRBJ2-7 TRBV7-6 15 CASSLSGGSSYEQYF
- TRBJ1-1 TRBV7-3 13 CASSLSRNTEAFF
- TRBJ1-4 TRBV4-2 15 CASSPQGRINEKLFF
- TRBJ2-7 TRBV6-1 14 CASSAQQGGGEQYF
TRBD1 TRBJ1-2 TRBV4-2 16 CASSQDSAGGYYGYTF
TRBD2 TRBJ2-1 TRBV7-6 17 CASSLQPWTSYHNEQFF
- TRBJ2-7 TRBV29-1 12 CSVVDSTHEQYF
TRBD1 TRBJ2-5 TRBV5-6 15 CASTTPGQGQETQYF
- TRBJ1-3 TRBV5-1 14 CASMRESSGNTIYF
TRBD2 TRBJ2-3 TRBV5-1 16 CASSWASGRGTDTQYF
TRBD2 TRBJ2-5 TRBV11-3 14 CASSFRGREETQYF
TRBD1 TRBJ1-2 TRBV5-1 14 CASSFGTGNYGYTF
TRBD2 TRBJ2-3 TRBV7-8 16 CASSLVAGFSTDTQYF
TRBD2 TRBJ2-1 TRBV15 18 CATSPRREGLLRYNEQFF
- TRBJ2-5 TRBV4-2 14 CASSQGLSPETQYF
- TRBJ2-1 TRBV12-5 15 CASGLGLAEGDEQFF
- TRBJ2-7 TRBV5-6 11 CASSFGGEQYF
- TRBJ1-1 TRBV29-1 11 CSVHRRTEAFF
TRBD2 TRBJ2-2 TRBV9 13 CASRGGSTGELFF
TRBD1 TRBJ2-5 TRBV5-1 15 CASSLAGQGGETQYF
- TRBJ1-2 TRBV29-1 14 CSVDFSGPQSGYTF
TRBD2 TRBJ2-5 TRBV10-3 18 CAISGGLAGGEGQETQYF
- TRBJ1-4 TRBV4-1 16 CASSQGRLTIGEKLFF